This TCR beta chain was sequenced for a study of blood T cell repertoires in COVID-19. Only in-frame clones appear in the TCRdb table, and some are missing; sequencing was by immunoSEQ multiplex PCR. The data contain 130,000 or so clones, over 75% of them singletons. V dropped 3 bases and J dropped 6; count of bases not matched to a gene: 8. Germline CDR1 reads MNHEY; CDR2 reads SMNVEV (reference sequence). This CDR3 region has 15 residues. The material sequenced was peripheral blood. This rearrangement joins TRBV27 to TRBJ2-1; TRBD1 aligns across 7 bases. The sequence was collected from a human donor in a cohort sampled during active COVID-19. The CDR3 reads CASSLGTVRVNEQFF. The CDR3, as DNA: TGTGCCAGCAGTTTGGGGACAGTGAGAGTCAATGAGCAGTTCTTC.